The next 3 T cell receptor beta chains were all read from a single sample in a study of shared clonotypes between healthy human individuals. TCRdb's table, derived via immunoSEQ multiplex PCR, lists solely in-frame clones and lacks some. The sample comprises roughly 700,000 clones, roughly 87% of which are singletons, and 34% rests with the top ten. Sequencing was performed on memory CD8+ T cells from PBMCs. Subset denoted: CD45RO+ cells pooled with CCR7-negative TemRA cells. The source is a man aged 18 to 29 in good health. Some clones in this sample may be carry-over from other donors' samples.

This chain uses TRBV6-1 with TRBJ2-7; D is unresolved. CDR1 and CDR2 from the germline V gene are MNHNS and SASEGT. Trimming left V 2 bases short and J 0 bases short, with 8 bases between. This CDR3 has 14 residues. Here the CDR3 reads CASSEQLSSYEQYF. CDR3 coding DNA: TGTGCCAGCAGTGAACAGCTAAGCTCCTACGAGCAGTACTTC.

The chain links TRBV5-6 to TRBJ2-5; the match to TRBD2 covers 9 bases. V lost 4 bases and J lost 5; bases outside the gene matches: 9. Germline V gene lookup returns CDR1 SGHDT and CDR2 YYEEEE. This CDR3 region has 15 residues. CDR3 in DNA: TGTGCCAGCAGCGTGGCTGGGCGGGAGGGGGAGACCCAGTACTTC. Protein: CASSVAGREGETQYF.

This chain connects TRBV27 to TRBJ1-2; possibly TRBD1 for D (5 bases). The CDR3 consists of 16 residues. The germline CDR1 and CDR2 sequences are MNHEY and SMNVEV (reference sequence). V lost 4 bases to trimming and J lost 5 bases, with 20 bases between them. CDR3 nucleotides: TGTGCCAGCAGTTCACAGGAACACCTCAGGAATTATGGCTACACCTTC. The encoded protein is CASSSQEHLRNYGYTF.